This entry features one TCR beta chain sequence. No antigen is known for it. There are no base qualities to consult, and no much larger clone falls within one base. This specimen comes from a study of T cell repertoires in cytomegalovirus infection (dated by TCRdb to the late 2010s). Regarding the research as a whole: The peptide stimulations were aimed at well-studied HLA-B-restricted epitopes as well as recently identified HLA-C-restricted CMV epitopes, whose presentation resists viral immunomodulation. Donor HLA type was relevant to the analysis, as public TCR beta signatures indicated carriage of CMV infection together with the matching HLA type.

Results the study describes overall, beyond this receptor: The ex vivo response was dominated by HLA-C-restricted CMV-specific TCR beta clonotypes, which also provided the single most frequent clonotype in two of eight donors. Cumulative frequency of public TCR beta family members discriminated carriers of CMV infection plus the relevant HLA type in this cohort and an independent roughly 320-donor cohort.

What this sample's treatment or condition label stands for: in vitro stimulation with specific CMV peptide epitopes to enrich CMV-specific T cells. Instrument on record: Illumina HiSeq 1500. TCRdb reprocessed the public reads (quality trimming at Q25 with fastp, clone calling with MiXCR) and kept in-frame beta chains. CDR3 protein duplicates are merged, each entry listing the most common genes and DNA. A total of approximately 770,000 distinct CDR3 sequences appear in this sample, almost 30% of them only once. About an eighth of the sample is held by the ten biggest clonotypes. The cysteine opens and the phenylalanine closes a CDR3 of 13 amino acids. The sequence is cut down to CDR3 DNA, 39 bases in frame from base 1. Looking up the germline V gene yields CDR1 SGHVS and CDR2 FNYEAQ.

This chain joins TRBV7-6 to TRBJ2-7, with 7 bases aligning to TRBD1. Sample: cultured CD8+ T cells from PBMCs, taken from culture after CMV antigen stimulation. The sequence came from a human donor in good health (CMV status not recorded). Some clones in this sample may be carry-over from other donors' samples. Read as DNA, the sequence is TGTGTCTTCGCCTCTGAGGGGGCAAGGGAGCAGTACTTC. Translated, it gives CVFASEGAREQYF. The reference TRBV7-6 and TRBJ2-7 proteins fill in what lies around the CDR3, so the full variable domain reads GAGVSQSPRYKVTKRGQDVALRCDPISGHVSLYWYRQALGQGPEFLTYFNYEAQQDKSGLPNDRFSAERPEGSISTLTIQRTEQRDSAMYRCVFASEGAREQYFGPGTRLTVT.